The 4 T cell receptor beta chains presented below share a single source sample, sequenced in a study of CD8 T cells in Susac syndrome. RNA amounts of about 0.45 to 1 ug underwent reverse transcription with random hexamers. MiXCR was run by TCRdb on the immunoSEQ multiplex PCR reads, yielding one entry per CDR3 protein. The data hold hundreds of thousands of distinct CDR3 sequences, with approximately 95% observed a single time. Sequences were obtained from CD4+ T cells from PBMCs. All receptors come from a human donor with multiple sclerosis.

V usage is TRBV29-1 and J usage is TRBJ1-1; D is unclear. This CDR3 region has 12 residues. Trimming shortened V by 4 bases and J by 11 bases, and 17 bases separated the two germline ends. The germline CDR1 and CDR2 sequences are SQVTM and ANQGSEA. This CDR3 reads CSVGERDWGAFF. The CDR3 nucleotides read TGCAGCGTTGGGGAGCGCGATTGGGGTGCTTTCTTT.

The chain is built from TRBV6-5 and TRBJ2-3; the D is unclear. The germline CDR1 and CDR2 sequences are MNHEY and SVGAGI. V lost 4 bases, J lost 1 base, and 15 bases lay in between. The CDR3 consists of 16 residues. The CDR3 nucleotides are TGTGCCAGCAGTTCCCCTCATGGCCGGGGCACAGATACGCAGTATTTT. Translating gives CASSSPHGRGTDTQYF.

Of note for this clonotype: One end of the junction fails to match germline, which may point to a read error. The genes are TRBV7-7 and TRBJ2-1, with 9 bases aligning to TRBD2. CDR3 length: 15 amino acids. Germline CDR1 SSHAT, CDR2 FNYEAQ (reference sequence). CDR3 sequence (DNA): TGTGCTAGCAGCACCGGGACTAGCAACGGCAATGAGCAGTTCTTC. It encodes CASSTGTSNGNEQFF.

The chain combines TRBV5-4 with TRBJ2-5, with D possibly called TRBD1 or TRBD2 (6 bases each). The CDR3 runs to 13 residues. CDR1 is SGHNT and CDR2 is YYREEE in the germline V gene (reference sequence). Trimming shortened V by 7 bases and J by 2 bases, and 12 bases separated the two germline ends. In nucleotides, the CDR3 is TGTGCCAGCGGGGGGCGGGGACAAGAGACCCAGTACTTC. Protein product: CASGGRGQETQYF.